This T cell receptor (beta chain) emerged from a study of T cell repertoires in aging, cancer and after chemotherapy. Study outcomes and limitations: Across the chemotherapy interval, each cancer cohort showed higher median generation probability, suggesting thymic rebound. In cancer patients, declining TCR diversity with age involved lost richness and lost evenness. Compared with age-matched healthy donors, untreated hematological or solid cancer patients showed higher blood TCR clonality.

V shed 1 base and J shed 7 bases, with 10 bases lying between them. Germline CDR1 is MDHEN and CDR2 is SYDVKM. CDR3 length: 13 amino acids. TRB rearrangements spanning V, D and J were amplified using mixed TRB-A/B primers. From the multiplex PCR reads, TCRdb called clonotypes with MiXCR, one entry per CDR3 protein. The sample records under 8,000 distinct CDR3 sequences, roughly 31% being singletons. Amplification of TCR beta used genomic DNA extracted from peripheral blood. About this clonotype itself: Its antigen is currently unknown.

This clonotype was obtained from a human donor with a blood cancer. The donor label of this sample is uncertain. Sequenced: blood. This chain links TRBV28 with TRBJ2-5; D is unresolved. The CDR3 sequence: CASSLSPRATQYF. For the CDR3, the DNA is TGTGCCAGCAGTTTATCGCCCCGGGCGACCCAGTACTTC. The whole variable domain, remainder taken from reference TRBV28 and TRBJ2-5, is DVKVTQSSRYLVKRTGEKVFLECVQDMDHENMFWYRQDPGLGLRLIYFSYDVKMKEKGDIPEGYSVSREKKERFSLILESASTNQTSMYLCASSLSPRATQYFGPGTRLLVL.